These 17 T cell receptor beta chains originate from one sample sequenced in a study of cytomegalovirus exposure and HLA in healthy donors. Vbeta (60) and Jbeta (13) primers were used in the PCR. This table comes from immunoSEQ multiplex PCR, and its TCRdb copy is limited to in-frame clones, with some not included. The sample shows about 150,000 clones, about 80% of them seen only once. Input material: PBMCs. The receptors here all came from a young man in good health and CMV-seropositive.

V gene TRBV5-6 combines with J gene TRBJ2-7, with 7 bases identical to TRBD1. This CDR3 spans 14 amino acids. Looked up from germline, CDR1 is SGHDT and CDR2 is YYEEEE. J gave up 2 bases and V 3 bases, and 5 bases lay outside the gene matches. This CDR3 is CASSWTGLPYEQYF. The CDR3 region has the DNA TGTGCCAGCAGCTGGACAGGCCTCCCCTACGAGCAGTACTTC.

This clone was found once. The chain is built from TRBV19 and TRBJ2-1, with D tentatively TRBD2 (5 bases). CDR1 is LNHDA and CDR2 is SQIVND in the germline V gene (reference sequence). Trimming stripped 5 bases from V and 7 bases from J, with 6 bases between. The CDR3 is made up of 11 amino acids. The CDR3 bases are TGTGCCAGTAGTCCGGGGAATGAGCAGTTCTTC. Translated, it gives CASSPGNEQFF.

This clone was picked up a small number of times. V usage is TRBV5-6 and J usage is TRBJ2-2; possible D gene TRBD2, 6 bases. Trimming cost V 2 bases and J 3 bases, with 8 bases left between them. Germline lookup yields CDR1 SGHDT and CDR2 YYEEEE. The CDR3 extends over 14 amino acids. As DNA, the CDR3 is TGTGCCAGCAGCTTCACTAGCTACACCGGGGAGCTGTTTTTT. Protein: CASSFTSYTGELFF.

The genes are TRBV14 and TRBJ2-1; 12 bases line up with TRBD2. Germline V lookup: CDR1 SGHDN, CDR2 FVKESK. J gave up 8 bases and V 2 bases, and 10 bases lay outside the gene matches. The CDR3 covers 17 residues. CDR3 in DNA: TGTGCCAGCAGCCAATGGCTAGCGGGAGGGTTACGTGATGAGCAGTTCTTC. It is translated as CASSQWLAGGLRDEQFF.

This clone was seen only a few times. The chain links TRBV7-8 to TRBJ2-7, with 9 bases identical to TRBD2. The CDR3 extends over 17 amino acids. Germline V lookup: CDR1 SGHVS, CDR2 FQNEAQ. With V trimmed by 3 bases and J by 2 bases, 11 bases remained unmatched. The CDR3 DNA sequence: TGTGCCAGCAGCTTCTGGCGGGGGCTAGCGGGGACCTACGAGCAGTACTTC. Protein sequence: CASSFWRGLAGTYEQYF.

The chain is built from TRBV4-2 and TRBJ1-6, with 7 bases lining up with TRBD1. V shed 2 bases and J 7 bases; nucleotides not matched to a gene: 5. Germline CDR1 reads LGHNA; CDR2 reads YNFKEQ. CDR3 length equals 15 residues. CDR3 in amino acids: CASSQRGTDNSPLHF. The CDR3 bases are TGTGCCAGCAGCCAACGCGGGACAGACAATTCACCCCTCCACTTT.

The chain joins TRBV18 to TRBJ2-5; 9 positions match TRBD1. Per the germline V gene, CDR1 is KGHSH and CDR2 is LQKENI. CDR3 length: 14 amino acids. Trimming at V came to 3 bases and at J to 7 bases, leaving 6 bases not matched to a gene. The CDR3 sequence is CASSPGQGLATQYF. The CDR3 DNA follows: TGTGCCAGCTCACCGGGACAGGGTTTGGCGACCCAGTACTTC.

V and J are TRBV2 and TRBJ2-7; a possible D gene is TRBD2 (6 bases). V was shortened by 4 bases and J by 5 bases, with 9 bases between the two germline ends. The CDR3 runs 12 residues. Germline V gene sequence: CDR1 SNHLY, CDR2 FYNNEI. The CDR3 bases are TGTGCCAGCAGTGTTACGGGGGACGAGCAGTACTTC. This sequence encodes CASSVTGDEQYF.

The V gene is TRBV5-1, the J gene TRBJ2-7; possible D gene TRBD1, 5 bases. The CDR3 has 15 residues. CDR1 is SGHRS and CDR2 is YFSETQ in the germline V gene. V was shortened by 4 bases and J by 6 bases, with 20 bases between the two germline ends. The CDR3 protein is CASSVQVATTTEQYF. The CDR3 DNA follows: TGCGCCAGCAGCGTACAGGTTGCCACGACCACCGAGCAGTACTTC. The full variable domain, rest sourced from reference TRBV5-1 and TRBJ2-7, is KAGVTQTPRYLIKTRGQQVTLSCSPISGHRSVSWYQQTPGQGLQFLFEYFSETQRNKGNFPGRFSGRQFSNSRSEMNVSTLELGDSALYLCASSVQVATTTEQYFGPGTRLTVT.

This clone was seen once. CDR3 in DNA: TGTGCCAGCAGTTTATCGGGGACACCGAATGAAAAACTGTTTTTT. Residues: CASSLSGTPNEKLFF. The chain couples TRBV27 to TRBJ1-4; D is perhaps TRBD1 (6 bases). The ends were cut back, 0 bases at V and 5 bases at J, with 10 bases in the middle. In germline, CDR1 is MNHEY, CDR2 SMNVEV (reference sequence). CDR3 length equals 15 residues. The full variable domain, its missing parts supplied by reference TRBV27 and TRBJ1-4, is EAQVTQNPRYLITVTGKKLTVTCSQNMNHEYMSWYRQDPGLGLRQIYYSMNVEVTDKGDVPEGYKVSRKEKRNFPLILESPSPNQTSLYFCASSLSGTPNEKLFFGSGTQLSVL.

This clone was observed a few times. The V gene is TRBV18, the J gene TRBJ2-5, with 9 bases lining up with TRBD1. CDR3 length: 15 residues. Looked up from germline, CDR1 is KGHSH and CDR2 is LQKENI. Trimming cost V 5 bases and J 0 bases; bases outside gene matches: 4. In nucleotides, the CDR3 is TGTGCCAGCTCAGAAAGACAGGGGGACCAAGAGACCCAGTACTTC. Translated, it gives CASSERQGDQETQYF.

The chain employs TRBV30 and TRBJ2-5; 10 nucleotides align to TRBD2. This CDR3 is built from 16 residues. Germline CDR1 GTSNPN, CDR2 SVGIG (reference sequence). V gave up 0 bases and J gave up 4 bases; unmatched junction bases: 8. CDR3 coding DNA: TGTGCCTGGAGTGTAGGCCTCGCTAGCGGGAGAGAGACCCAGTACTTC. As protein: CAWSVGLASGRETQYF.

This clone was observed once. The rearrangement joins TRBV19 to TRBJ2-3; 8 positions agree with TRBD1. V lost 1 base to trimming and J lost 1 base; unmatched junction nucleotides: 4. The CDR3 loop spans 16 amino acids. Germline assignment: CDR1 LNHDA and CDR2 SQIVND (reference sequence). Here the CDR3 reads CASSIATTGGTDTQYF. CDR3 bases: TGTGCCAGTAGTATAGCCACGACAGGGGGCACAGATACGCAGTATTTT.

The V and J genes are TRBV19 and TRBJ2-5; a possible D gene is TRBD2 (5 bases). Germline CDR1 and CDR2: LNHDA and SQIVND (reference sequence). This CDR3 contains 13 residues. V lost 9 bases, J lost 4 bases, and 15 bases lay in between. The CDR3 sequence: CASRNSGIETQYF. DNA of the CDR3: TGTGCCAGCAGAAACAGCGGAATAGAGACCCAGTACTTC. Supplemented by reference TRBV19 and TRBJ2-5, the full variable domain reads DGGITQSPKYLFRKEGQNVTLSCEQNLNHDAMYWYRQDPGQGLRLIYYSQIVNDFQKGDIAEGYSVSREKKESFPLTVTSAQKNPTAFYLCASRNSGIETQYFGPGTRLLVL.

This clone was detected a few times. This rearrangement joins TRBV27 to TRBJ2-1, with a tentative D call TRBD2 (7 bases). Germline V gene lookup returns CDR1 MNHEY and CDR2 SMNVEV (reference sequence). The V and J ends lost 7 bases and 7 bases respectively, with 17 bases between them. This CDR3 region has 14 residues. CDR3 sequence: CASTLGGARNEQFF. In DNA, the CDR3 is TGTGCCAGCACCCTAGGGGGGGCGAGGAATGAGCAGTTCTTC.

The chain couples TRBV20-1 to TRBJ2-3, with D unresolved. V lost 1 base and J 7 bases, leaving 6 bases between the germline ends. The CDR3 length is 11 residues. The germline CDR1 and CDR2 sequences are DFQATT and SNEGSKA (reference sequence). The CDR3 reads CSARGSNTQYF. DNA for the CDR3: TGCAGTGCTAGAGGTTCTAATACGCAGTATTTT.

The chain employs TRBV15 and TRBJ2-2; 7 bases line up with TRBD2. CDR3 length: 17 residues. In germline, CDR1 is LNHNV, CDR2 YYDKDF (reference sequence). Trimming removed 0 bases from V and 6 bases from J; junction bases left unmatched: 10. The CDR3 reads CATSRDPAAGDAGELFF. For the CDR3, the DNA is TGTGCCACCAGCAGAGATCCCGCGGCGGGAGATGCCGGGGAGCTGTTTTTT.